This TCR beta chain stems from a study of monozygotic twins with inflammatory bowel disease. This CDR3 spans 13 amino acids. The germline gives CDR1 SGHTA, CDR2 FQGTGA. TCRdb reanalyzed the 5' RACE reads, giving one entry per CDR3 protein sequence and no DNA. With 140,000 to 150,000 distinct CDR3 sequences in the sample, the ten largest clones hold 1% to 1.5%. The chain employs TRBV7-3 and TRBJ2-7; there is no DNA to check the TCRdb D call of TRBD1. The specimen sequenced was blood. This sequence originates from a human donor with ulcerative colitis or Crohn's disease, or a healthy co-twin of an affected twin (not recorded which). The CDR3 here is CASSRDAAYEQYF.